This TCR beta chain was observed in a study of blood T cell repertoires in COVID-19. In terms of age and location, participants ranged from about 18 to 90 years and lived in about two dozen US areas. Clinical histories supplied by participants themselves formed the basis of cohort assignment. The V gene's germline CDR1 is LNHDA and CDR2 SQIVND (reference sequence). V lost 5 bases, J lost 4 bases, and 8 bases lay in between. This CDR3 region has 12 residues. The protocol was immunoSEQ multiplex PCR, while the TCRdb copy is restricted to in-frame clones and leaves out a portion. The sample holds about 310,000 clones, about 91% seen once.

The chain uses TRBV19 and TRBJ1-2; TRBD1 is a possible D gene (5 bases). The receptor's source is a woman in her forties who had recovered from COVID-19. Material for sequencing was PBMCs or T cells enriched from blood (not recorded which). CDR3 sequence reads: CASSLTGYGYTF. The CDR3 DNA is TGTGCCAGTAGTTTAACAGGCTATGGCTACACCTTC.